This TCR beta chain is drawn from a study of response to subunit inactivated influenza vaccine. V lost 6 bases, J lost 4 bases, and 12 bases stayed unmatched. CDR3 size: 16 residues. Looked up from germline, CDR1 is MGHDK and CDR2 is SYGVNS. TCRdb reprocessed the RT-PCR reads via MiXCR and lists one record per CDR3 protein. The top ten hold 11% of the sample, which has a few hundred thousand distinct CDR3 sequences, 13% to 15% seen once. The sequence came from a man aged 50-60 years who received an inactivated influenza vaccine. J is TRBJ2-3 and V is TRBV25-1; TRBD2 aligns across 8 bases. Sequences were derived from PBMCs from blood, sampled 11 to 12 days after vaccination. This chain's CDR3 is CASRGAGGGLADTQYF. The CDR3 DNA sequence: TGTGCCAGCAGAGGGGCGGGGGGCGGTTTGGCAGATACGCAGTATTTT.